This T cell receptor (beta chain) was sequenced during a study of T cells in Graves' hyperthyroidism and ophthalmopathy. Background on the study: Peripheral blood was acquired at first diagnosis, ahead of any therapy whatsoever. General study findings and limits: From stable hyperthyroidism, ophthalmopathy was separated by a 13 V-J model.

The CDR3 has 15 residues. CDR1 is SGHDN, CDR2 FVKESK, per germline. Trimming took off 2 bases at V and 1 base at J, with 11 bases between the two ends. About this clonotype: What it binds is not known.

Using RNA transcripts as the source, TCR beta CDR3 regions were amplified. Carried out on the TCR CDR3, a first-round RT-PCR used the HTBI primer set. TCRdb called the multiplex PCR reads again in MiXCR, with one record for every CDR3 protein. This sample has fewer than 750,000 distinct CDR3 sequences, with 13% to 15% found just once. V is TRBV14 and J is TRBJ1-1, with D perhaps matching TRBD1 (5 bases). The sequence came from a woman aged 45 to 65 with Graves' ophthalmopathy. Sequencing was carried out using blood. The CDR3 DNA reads TGTGCCAGCAGCCAATTGACAGCTCCGAACACTGAAGCTTTCTTT. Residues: CASSQLTAPNTEAFF.